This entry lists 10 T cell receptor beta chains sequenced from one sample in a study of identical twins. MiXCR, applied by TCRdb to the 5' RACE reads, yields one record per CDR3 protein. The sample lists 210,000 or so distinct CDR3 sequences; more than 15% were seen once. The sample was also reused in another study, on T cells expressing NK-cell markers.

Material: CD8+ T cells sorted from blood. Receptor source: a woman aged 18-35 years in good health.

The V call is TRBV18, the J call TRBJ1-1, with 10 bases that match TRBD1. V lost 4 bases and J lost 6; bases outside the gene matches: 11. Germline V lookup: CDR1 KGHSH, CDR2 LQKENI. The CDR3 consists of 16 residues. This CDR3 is CASSLIGQGGKAEAFF. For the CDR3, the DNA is TGTGCCAGCTCACTAATTGGACAGGGGGGGAAAGCTGAAGCTTTCTTT. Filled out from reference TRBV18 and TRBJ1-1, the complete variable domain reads NAGVMQNPRHLVRRRGQEARLRCSPMKGHSHVYWYRQLPEEGLKFMVYLQKENIIDESGMPKERFSAEFPKEGPSILRIQQVVRGDSAAYFCASSLIGQGGKAEAFFGQGTRLTVV.

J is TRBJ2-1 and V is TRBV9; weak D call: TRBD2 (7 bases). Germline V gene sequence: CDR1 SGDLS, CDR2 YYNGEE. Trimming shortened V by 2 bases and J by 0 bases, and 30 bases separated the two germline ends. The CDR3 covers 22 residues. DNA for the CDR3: TGTGCCAGCAGCGTTCGCACCCCAGGGGAGGCTAGCGGCCCCAGCTCCTACAATGAGCAGTTCTTC. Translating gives CASSVRTPGEASGPSSYNEQFF.

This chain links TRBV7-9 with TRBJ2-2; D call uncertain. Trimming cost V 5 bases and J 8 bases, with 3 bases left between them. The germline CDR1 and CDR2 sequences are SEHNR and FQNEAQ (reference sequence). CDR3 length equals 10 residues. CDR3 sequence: CASSQGELFF. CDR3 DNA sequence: TGTGCCAGCAGCCAAGGGGAGCTGTTTTTT.

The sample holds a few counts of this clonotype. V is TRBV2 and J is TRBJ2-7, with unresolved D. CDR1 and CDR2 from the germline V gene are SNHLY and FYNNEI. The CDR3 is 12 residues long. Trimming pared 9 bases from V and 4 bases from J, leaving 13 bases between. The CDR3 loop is CASTESAYEQYF. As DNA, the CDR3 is TGTGCCAGTACGGAATCAGCATACGAGCAGTACTTC.

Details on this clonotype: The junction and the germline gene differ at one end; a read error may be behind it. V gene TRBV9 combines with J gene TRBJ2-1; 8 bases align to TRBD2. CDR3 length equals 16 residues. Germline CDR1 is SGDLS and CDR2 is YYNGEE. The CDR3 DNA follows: TGTGCCAGCAGCGTAGAGGGGCGGGGGGCCTATAATGAGCAGTTCTTC. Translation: CASSVEGRGAYNEQFF.

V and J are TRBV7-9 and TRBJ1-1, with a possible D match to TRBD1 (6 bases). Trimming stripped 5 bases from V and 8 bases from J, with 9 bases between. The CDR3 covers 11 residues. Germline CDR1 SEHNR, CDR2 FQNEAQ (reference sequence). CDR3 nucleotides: TGTGCCAGCAGCCCCACAGGGGAAGCTTTCTTT. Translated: CASSPTGEAFF. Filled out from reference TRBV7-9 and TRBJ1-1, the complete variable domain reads DTGVSQNPRHKITKRGQNVTFRCDPISEHNRLYWYRQTLGQGPEFLTYFQNEAQLEKSRLLSDRFSAERPKGSFSTLEIQRTEQGDSAMYLCASSPTGEAFFGQGTRLTVV.

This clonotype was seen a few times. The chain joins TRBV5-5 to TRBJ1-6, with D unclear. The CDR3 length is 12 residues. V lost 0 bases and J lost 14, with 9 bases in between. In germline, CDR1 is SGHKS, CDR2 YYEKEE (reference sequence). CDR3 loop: CASSLDAFTLHF. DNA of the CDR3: TGTGCCAGCAGCTTGGACGCATTCACCCTCCACTTT.

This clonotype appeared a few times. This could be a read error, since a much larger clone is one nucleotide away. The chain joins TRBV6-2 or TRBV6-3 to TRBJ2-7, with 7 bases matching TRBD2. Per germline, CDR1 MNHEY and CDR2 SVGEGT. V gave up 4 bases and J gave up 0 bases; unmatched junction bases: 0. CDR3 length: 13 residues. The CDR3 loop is CASSWTSSYEQYF. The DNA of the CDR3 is TGTGCCAGCAGTTGGACTAGCTCCTACGAGCAGTACTTC.

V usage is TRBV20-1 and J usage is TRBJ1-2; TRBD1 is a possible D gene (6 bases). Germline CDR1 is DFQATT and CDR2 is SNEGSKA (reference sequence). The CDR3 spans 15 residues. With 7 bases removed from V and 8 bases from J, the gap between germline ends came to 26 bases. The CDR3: CSGGATGGSFNGYTF. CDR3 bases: TGCAGTGGGGGGGCTACAGGAGGGTCTTTCAACGGCTACACCTTC.

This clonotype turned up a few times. For the CDR3, the DNA is TGTGCCAGCAGCTTTGGGACAGGAGTTAATGAGCAGTTCTTC. This gives the protein CASSFGTGVNEQFF. The chain recombines TRBV7-9 with TRBJ2-1; 8 bases agree with TRBD1. The CDR3 spans 14 residues. Germline trimming cut 3 bases from V and 7 bases from J; bases unmatched to any gene: 5. From germline, CDR1 is SEHNR and CDR2 FQNEAQ (reference sequence).